These T cell receptor beta chains were read from a single sample in a study of control samples from healthy donors and cancer patients. Sequenced by immunoSEQ multiplex PCR; TCRdb stores in-frame clones only, minus some. The sample lists about 40,000 clones, 90% to 95% seen once, with roughly 3.5% in the top ten. Specimen: blood. These receptors were taken from a woman aged 45-59 years in good health. The CDR3 runs from the conserved cysteine through the conserved F or W. The order of the fields is J gene, V gene, CDR3 protein.

>TRBJ1-4|TRBV5-4
CASSLSGLSNEKLFF
>TRBJ1-5|TRBV27
CASSFWGTNQPQHF
>TRBJ1-1|TRBV20-1
CSASLGGQGRTEAFF
>TRBJ1-3|TRBV28
CASSSGPFSGNTIYF
>TRBJ1-4|TRBV2
CASSDGLRASNEKLFF
>TRBJ2-7|TRBV12-3/TRBV12-4
CASRGQGVYEQYF
>TRBJ2-1|TRBV29-1
CSVEWTAYNEQFF
>TRBJ1-1|TRBV20-1
CSASPRGSYTEAFF
>TRBJ1-4|TRBV4-3
CASSQATSPNEKLFF
>TRBJ1-2|TRBV5-1
CASSLVRSGQVGNYGYTF
>TRBJ2-3|TRBV5-5
CASSWEGLTDTQYF
>TRBJ1-2|TRBV5-6
CASSLGQGSSNYGYTF
>TRBJ1-3|TRBV18
CASSPDSPSSGNTIYF
>TRBJ1-1|TRBV10-3
CAISEQGGSTEAFF
>TRBJ1-2|TRBV5-6
CASSYGGDGGYTF
>TRBJ1-1|TRBV28
CASSWEFGAFF
>TRBJ2-1|TRBV28
CASSPRVGARVDNEQFF
>TRBJ1-5|TRBV10-3
CAISELPGAGQPQHF
>TRBJ2-7|TRBV5-1
CASSLGTIRDYEQYF
>TRBJ2-1|TRBV6-5
CASSIAGGWNEQFF
>TRBJ2-2|TRBV7-3
CASSIRQAGGTGELFF
>TRBJ2-1|TRBV6-2/TRBV6-3
CASSYGRTGVRNEQFF
>TRBJ2-1|TRBV3-1/TRBV3-2
CASTRRGSYNEQFF
>TRBJ1-2|TRBV7-2
CASSLAVSGFDGYTF
>TRBJ1-3|TRBV2
CASRHDQAPGNTIYF
>TRBJ2-5|TRBV5-1
CASSLEDYQTQYF
>TRBJ2-7|TRBV28
CASTTGALSSYEQYF
>TRBJ2-1|TRBV5-6
CASSWDREVEQFF
>TRBJ1-1|TRBV11-2
CASSFDGTGYTEAFF
>TRBJ1-2|TRBV27
CASSLPGRGYTF
>TRBJ2-2|TRBV3-1/TRBV3-2
CASTPWGTGELFF
>TRBJ1-5|TRBV6-2/TRBV6-3
CASSPIAGGAGSNQPQHF
>TRBJ2-7|TRBV7-6
CASSPRGEQYF
>TRBJ2-1|TRBV5-1
CASSLEGQGVGDNEQFF
>TRBJ1-4|TRBV12-5
CASGLVGPGRNEKLFF
>TRBJ2-3|TRBV4-1
CASSQVGLAGGTDTQYF
>TRBJ1-1|TRBV19
CASSPPGAGTEAFF
>TRBJ1-1|TRBV28
CASRTSGNTEAFF
>TRBJ2-7|TRBV7-2
CASSLGPGDTYEQYF
>TRBJ1-1|TRBV3-1/TRBV3-2
CASSQEGSRNTEAFF
>TRBJ1-1|TRBV10-3
CAIQGNPNTEAFF
>TRBJ2-1|TRBV28
CASSLRGPPYNEQFF